A selection of T cell receptor beta chains follows, all from one sample in a study of shared clonotypes between healthy human individuals. This table comes from immunoSEQ multiplex PCR, and its TCRdb copy is limited to in-frame clones, with some not included. The sample lists about 2.1 million clones, approximately 92% occurring once. Sequenced material: naive CD8+ T cells from PBMCs. The receptors were gathered from a man between 18 and 35 years old in good health. Some clones in this sample may be carry-over from other donors' samples. The CDR3 runs from the conserved cysteine through the conserved F or W. A D gene is named only where the DNA matches it firmly. Not every row has a clone size; where given, it reads once, few, many or a size class.

j_call	v_call	d_call	clone_size	cdr3_nt	cdr3_aa
TRBJ1-2	TRBV11-3	TRBD1	NA	TGTGCCAGCAGCTTATTTGGGATAGGGGGCGCGGGTGGCTACACCTTC	CASSLFGIGGAGGYTF
TRBJ2-1	TRBV7-9	TRBD2	NA	TGTGCCAGCAGCTCTCCGGGACTAGCGGGCGGCGGTGAGCAGTTCTTC	CASSSPGLAGGGEQFF
TRBJ2-1	TRBV29-1	NA	NA	TGCAGCGTTGAGGGGCTGGCCTACAATGAGCAGTTCTTC	CSVEGLAYNEQFF
TRBJ2-1	TRBV5-1	TRBD1	NA	TGCGCCAGCAGCTTGGGACAGGGGGCGCTGAGGCAGTTCTTC	CASSLGQGALRQFF
TRBJ2-7	TRBV9	NA	NA	TGTGCCAGCAGCCTCGCGGGCAGCTCCTACGAGCAGTACTTC	CASSLAGSSYEQYF
TRBJ2-1	TRBV30	NA	NA	TGTGCCTGGAGTCAAAGTGGGACACTGTACAATGAGCAGTTCTTC	CAWSQSGTLYNEQFF
TRBJ2-7	TRBV9	TRBD2	NA	TGTGCCAGCAGCGTAGGGGATAGCGGGACCTACGAGCAGTACTTC	CASSVGDSGTYEQYF
TRBJ2-7	TRBV2	TRBD2	NA	TGTGCCAGCAGACCCACCGGGACTAGCTACGAGCAGTACTTC	CASRPTGTSYEQYF
TRBJ2-3	TRBV7-7	NA	NA	TGTGCCAGCAGCCCGACAGTAAGGCAGGATGATACGCAGTATTTT	CASSPTVRQDDTQYF
TRBJ1-5	TRBV28	NA	NA	TGTGCCAGCAGTTTGGGTCGGGATCAGCCCCAGCATTTT	CASSLGRDQPQHF
TRBJ2-3	TRBV28	TRBD1	NA	TGTGCCAGCAGTATTGGGACAGGGGGAATCGATACGCAGTATTTT	CASSIGTGGIDTQYF
TRBJ2-7	TRBV5-4	TRBD2	NA	TGTGCCAGCAGCCTACCCAGCGGGGCCTCCTACGAGCAGTACTTC	CASSLPSGASYEQYF
TRBJ2-2	TRBV7-3	NA	NA	TGTGCCAGCACCTCTCGGGGCGGGGAGCTGTTTTTT	CASTSRGGELFF
TRBJ2-4	TRBV27	TRBD1	NA	TGTGCCAGCAGTCCGACAGGGGGCCGGGCCAAAAACATTCAGTACTTC	CASSPTGGRAKNIQYF
TRBJ2-7	TRBV5-1	TRBD1	NA	TGCGCCAGCAGCTCCGCCGGGACAGCCCCCTACGAGCAGTACTTC	CASSSAGTAPYEQYF
TRBJ2-7	TRBV9	NA	NA	TGTGCCAGCAGCGTAGCTACAGCTCCCTACGAGCAGTACTTC	CASSVATAPYEQYF
TRBJ2-1	TRBV27	TRBD2	NA	TGTGCCAGCAGTTGGGGACTATCCTACAATGAGCAGTTCTTC	CASSWGLSYNEQFF
TRBJ2-7	TRBV27	NA	NA	TGTGCCAGCAGTTTATCTGGCAGAGCCTACGAGCAGTACTTC	CASSLSGRAYEQYF
TRBJ2-7	TRBV5-4	NA	NA	TGTGCCAGCAGCTTTCAGGGAAAAAGGACCTACGAGCAGTACTTC	CASSFQGKRTYEQYF
TRBJ1-1	TRBV9	NA	NA	TGTGCCAGCAGCGCCCAGGGCCAAGCTGAAGGTGAAGCTTTCTTT	CASSAQGQAEGEAFF
TRBJ2-1	TRBV7-8	NA	NA	TGTGCCAGCATGTCTGGCTCTACTCCCTACAATGAGCAGTTCTTC	CASMSGSTPYNEQFF
TRBJ2-1	TRBV28	TRBD1	few	TGTGCCAGCAGTTTGGGGACAGCCGGAGACAATGAGCAGTTCTTC	CASSLGTAGDNEQFF
TRBJ2-2	TRBV9	TRBD2	once	TGTGCCAGCAGCGTAGCGGTGGGAGGGCCGACCGGGGAGCTGTTTTTT	CASSVAVGGPTGELFF
TRBJ1-2	TRBV6-1	NA	NA	TGTGCCAGCAGTGGGGTAGGGGGAGCGGTCTATGGCTACACCTTC	CASSGVGGAVYGYTF
TRBJ2-1	TRBV2	NA	NA	TGTGCCAGCATCGGTGGGACTGAGCAGTTCTTC	CASIGGTEQFF
TRBJ2-2	TRBV19	NA	once	TGTGCCAGTAGCCCCTTACGCGGGGAGCTGTTTTTT	CASSPLRGELFF
TRBJ2-7	TRBV27	NA	NA	TGTGCCAGCAGTTCACCGGGACCAACTATTCCCATTCCCTACGAGCAGTACTTC	CASSSPGPTIPIPYEQYF
TRBJ2-7	TRBV27	TRBD2	NA	TGTGCCAGCAGTCGGGGGACTAGCGGGAGGGGTTACGAGCAGTACTTC	CASSRGTSGRGYEQYF
TRBJ2-7	TRBV2	NA	NA	TGTGCCAGCAGTGGGGGCAGGACCTACGAGCAGTACTTC	CASSGGRTYEQYF
TRBJ1-1	TRBV6-5	TRBD1	NA	TGTGCCAGCAGTTACGGTACAGGGGTGGCTGAAGCTTTCTTT	CASSYGTGVAEAFF
TRBJ1-1	TRBV11-2	NA	NA	TGTGCCAGCAGCTTAGTTCCGGGGGCTCGGACTGAAGCTTTCTTT	CASSLVPGARTEAFF
TRBJ1-2	TRBV10-3	NA	NA	TGTGCCATCAGTGAGTCGATAGGGCCCGGCTATGGCTACACCTTC	CAISESIGPGYGYTF